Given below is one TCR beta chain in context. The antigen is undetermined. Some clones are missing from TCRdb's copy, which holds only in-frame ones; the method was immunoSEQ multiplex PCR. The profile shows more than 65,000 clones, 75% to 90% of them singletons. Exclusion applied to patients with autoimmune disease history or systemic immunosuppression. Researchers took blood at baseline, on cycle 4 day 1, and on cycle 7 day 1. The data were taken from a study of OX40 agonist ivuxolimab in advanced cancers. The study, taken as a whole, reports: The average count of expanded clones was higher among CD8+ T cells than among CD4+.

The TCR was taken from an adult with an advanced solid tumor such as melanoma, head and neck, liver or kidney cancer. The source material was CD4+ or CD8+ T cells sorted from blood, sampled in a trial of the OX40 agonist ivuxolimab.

The DNA for the CDR3 is TGTGCCAGTAGTACAGAGGGACGCCCGGGAGAGACCCAGTACTTC. As protein: CASSTEGRPGETQYF. The chain combines TRBV19 with TRBJ2-5, with D perhaps being TRBD1 or TRBD2 (5 bases each). The CDR3 runs to 15 residues. V was cut by 4 bases and J by 4 bases, with 16 bases left in between. Germline values: CDR1 LNHDA, CDR2 SQIVND (reference sequence).